This TCR beta chain was found in a study of cytomegalovirus exposure and HLA in healthy donors. The donors were part of the validation cohort, which consisted of 120 subjects and was separate from the first cohort of roughly 620 subjects. Regarding the study as a whole: The tendency of first-cohort TCR clusters to co-occur in the roughly 130 validation repertoires emerged from a later analysis.

Method: immunoSEQ multiplex PCR; TCRdb's copy keeps in-frame clones and lacks some. This sample has under 400,000 clones, with around 86% found just once. CDR3 length: 16 amino acids. V was clipped by 0 bases and J by 0 bases, with 11 bases between them. Germline assignment: CDR1 SGHDN and CDR2 FVKESK. Points on this clone: Its antigen is unidentified.

Sequenced input: PBMCs. The receptor's source is a woman aged 18-30 years in good health and CMV-seronegative. The chain uses TRBV14 and TRBJ1-1; D may be TRBD1 (6 bases). CDR3: CASSQDGAGVNTEAFF. CDR3 DNA: TGTGCCAGCAGCCAAGATGGGGCAGGGGTGAACACTGAAGCTTTCTTT.